This TCR beta chain stems from a study of metastatic and nonmetastatic thyroid tumors (TCRdb year 2020). Looking at the study overall: For patients with malignant and with benign thyroid disease, the researchers compared repertoires between peripheral blood samples and tumor or nodule tissue samples. Results and caveats for the whole study, not just this receptor: TCR beta diversity was reported as significantly higher in malignant tumors than in benign nodules, in both blood and tumor samples.

Germline trimming: 1 base from V, 6 bases from J; junction bases outside gene matches: 4. Reading the germline V gene gives CDR1 SGHRS and CDR2 YFSETQ. Reading from cysteine to phenylalanine, the CDR3 counts 14 amino acids. Only the CDR3 DNA stays, 42 bases, in frame from base 1. No treatment had been received by any patient before thyroid surgery. Using T-cell receptor beta sequencing, the researchers looked back retrospectively at clinical samples from patients, gathered between the early 2010s and the late 2010s. Note on this clone: Its antigen remains undetermined. Within one base of it there is no much larger clone, and no base qualities were kept.

Libraries were prepared through PCR. The instrument given in TCRdb is Illumina HiSeq 4000. The TCR beta-chain CDR3 region of each patient was profiled by high-throughput sequencing. Under the source paper's analysis protocol: The researchers built a classifier to tell apart papillary thyroid cancer patients with distant metastasis, based on CDR3 differences among clinicopathological groups. The Shannon index was used to assess repertoire diversity, and the Morisita-Horn index was used to assess tumor-blood repertoire similarity. Starting from the raw public reads, TCRdb applied fastp trimming at Q25, assembled clones with MiXCR and retained in-frame beta chains. TCRdb's processing, not the authors' own work, is the source of the V and J calls. The sample table lists 35,000 to 50,000 clones, approximately 24% of them with a count of one. The biggest ten clones account for about 15% of the sample.

Material: tumor tissue. The TCR sequence derives from a female donor with papillary thyroid cancer or a benign thyroid nodule (not recorded which). Some clones in this sample may be carry-over from other donors' samples. Recombination linked TRBV5-1 to TRBJ2-1, with TRBD1 matching 7 junction bases. The DNA reads TGCGCCAGCAGCTTGACAAGACAGGGCAATGAGCAGTTCTTC. This translates into CASSLTRQGNEQFF.